This TCR beta chain derives from a study of vaccination effects on CD4 cells after COVID-19. About the study: Participants each got two BNT162b2 or mRNA-1273 vaccine doses. Sample collection from a couple of convalescent patients occurred 16 days and one week before vaccination.

CDR1 and CDR2 from the germline V gene are LNHDA and SQIVND (reference sequence). The CDR3 runs to 11 residues. About this clone: Its antigen is unknown. A read error may produce the germline difference seen at one junction end.

Notes on the study in general: Few convalescent patients were studied, and early post-infection samples were lacking. New vaccine-induced clones dominated post-vaccine spike-reactive clones in convalescents.

ViraFEST used viral peptide pools to expand antigen-specific CD4+ T cells before sequencing. Having been cultured for roughly 10 days, the cells underwent CD4+ T cell isolation. PCR confirmed that the person was infected with SARS-CoV-2 between March and December 2020. Only in-frame clones appear in the TCRdb table, and some are missing; sequencing was by immunoSEQ multiplex PCR. In the table there are 20,000 to 30,000 clones, around 79% of which are singletons. This receptor was taken from a human donor who had a prior SARS-CoV-2 infection. The rearrangement joins TRBV19 to TRBJ1-2; no reliable D call. Sequenced here: CD4+ T cells from PBMCs cultured with HCoV-NL63 spike peptides, sampled before COVID-19 vaccination. CDR3 protein: CASSSAAGPYF. DNA of the CDR3: TGTGCCAGTAGTTCCGCGGCCGGCCCGTACTTC.